The 12 T cell receptor beta chains given below trace back to one sample, sequenced in a study of Graves' ophthalmopathy and Graves' hyperthyroidism. RNA transcripts provided the template for amplifying TCR beta CDR3 regions. HTBI-primed first-round RT-PCR preceded second-round multiplex PCR. TCRdb re-called the multiplex PCR reads with MiXCR, one entry per CDR3 protein. Here the sample spans about 640,000 distinct CDR3 sequences, roughly two fifths being singletons. Sequenced: peripheral blood. These receptor sequences come from an adult man with Graves' ophthalmopathy.

A remark on this clonotype: A clone one base away is much larger, so this may be a read error. V and J are TRBV7-9 and TRBJ2-5, with D perhaps TRBD1 (6 bases). There are 15 residues in the CDR3. The V and J ends lost 4 bases and 5 bases respectively, with 17 bases between them. Germline V gene data show CDR1 as SEHNR and CDR2 as FQNEAQ (reference sequence). This chain's CDR3 is CASSSHPQGMETQYF. The DNA for the CDR3 is TGTGCCAGCAGCTCCCACCCACAGGGTATGGAGACCCAGTACTTC.

This CDR3 reads CATSGRRQVNTIYF. In DNA form, the CDR3 reads TGTGCCACCAGCGGCAGAAGGCAGGTGAACACCATATATTTT. The rearrangement uses TRBV15 and TRBJ1-3; D not resolved. V lost 5 bases and J 7 bases, leaving 15 bases between the germline ends. Germline V gene lookup returns CDR1 LNHNV and CDR2 YYDKDF (reference sequence). The CDR3 extends over 14 amino acids. Complete variable domain (other parts from reference TRBV15 and TRBJ1-3): DAMVIQNPRYQVTQFGKPVTLSCSQTLNHNVMYWYQQKSSQAPKLLFHYYDKDFNNEADTPDNFQSRRPNTSFCFLDIRSPGLGDTAMYLCATSGRRQVNTIYFGEGSWLTVV.

Note on this clonotype: Compared with germline, one end of the junction differs, possibly owing to a read error. The rearrangement uses TRBV29-1 and TRBJ1-4; D is possibly TRBD1 (6 bases). This CDR3 is built from 12 residues. CDR1 and CDR2 from the germline V gene are SQVTM and ANQGSEA. For the CDR3, the DNA is TGTGCCTGGAGGGGGATTCGTGAAAAACTGTTTTTT. It translates to CAWRGIREKLFF.

A few counts support this clonotype. The V and J genes are TRBV19 and TRBJ1-1, with D tentatively TRBD1 (6 bases). Germline V lookup: CDR1 LNHDA, CDR2 SQIVND (reference sequence). The germline V and J ends were trimmed by 5 bases and 2 bases, with 12 bases remaining between them. The CDR3 totals 14 residues. CDR3: CASSLRGFNTEAFF. In DNA form, the CDR3 reads TGTGCCAGTAGTTTAAGGGGGTTTAACACTGAAGCTTTCTTT. The entire variable domain, with the rest obtained from reference TRBV19 and TRBJ1-1, is as follows: DGGITQSPKYLFRKEGQNVTLSCEQNLNHDAMYWYRQDPGQGLRLIYYSQIVNDFQKGDIAEGYSVSREKKESFPLTVTSAQKNPTAFYLCASSLRGFNTEAFFGQGTRLTVV.

This clonotype occurred a few times. This chain uses TRBV6-5 with TRBJ2-7; 12 bases match TRBD1. J gave up 2 bases and V 5 bases, and 4 bases lay outside the gene matches. This CDR3 is 15 amino acids long. Germline lookup yields CDR1 MNHEY and CDR2 SVGAGI. The CDR3 DNA reads as TGTGCCAGCAGTATGGGACAGGGGGCCCCCTACGAGCAGTACTTC. Protein product: CASSMGQGAPYEQYF.

The chain has TRBV7-2 and TRBJ1-5; D is unclear. The V gene's germline CDR1 is SGHTA and CDR2 FQGNSA. CDR3 length equals 12 residues. Trimming removed 6 bases from V and 5 bases from J, with 8 bases in between. CDR3 DNA: TGTGCCAGCAGTGATTCCGATCAGCCCCAGCATTTT. It encodes CASSDSDQPQHF.

The chain combines TRBV4-3 with TRBJ1-1; the D is unclear. The germline V gene encodes CDR1 LGHNA and CDR2 YSLEER. Trimming removed 0 bases at V and 10 bases at J, with 12 bases between. This CDR3 spans 13 amino acids. CDR3 amino acids: CASSQDKVEGAFF. The CDR3 nucleotides read TGCGCCAGCAGCCAAGATAAGGTGGAGGGAGCTTTCTTT.

The chain recombines TRBV6-2 or TRBV6-3 with TRBJ2-7; 14 positions match TRBD2. Trimming took 5 bases from V and 4 from J; bases not matched to a gene: 10. Germline CDR1 MNHEY, CDR2 SVGEGT. The CDR3 is 17 amino acids. CDR3 DNA: TGTGCCAGCAGTCTCCGGACTAGCGGGGGGCTAACTTACGAGCAGTACTTC. Its translation is CASSLRTSGGLTYEQYF.

The chain joins TRBV20-1 to TRBJ2-7; 9 bases map to TRBD2. Trimming removed 4 bases from V and 1 base from J; junction bases left unmatched: 11. The CDR3 runs 16 residues. Germline loops: CDR1 DFQATT, CDR2 SNEGSKA (reference sequence). CDR3 amino acids: CSATLSRAGGSYEQYF. CDR3 in DNA: TGCAGTGCTACCCTTTCGAGAGCGGGAGGTTCCTACGAGCAGTACTTC.

The sample holds many counts of this clonotype. The CDR3 spells CASSLMGLLRYGYTF. CDR3 sequence (DNA): TGTGCCAGCAGCTTAATGGGCCTCCTTCGCTATGGCTACACCTTC. The chain carries TRBV7-2 and TRBJ1-2, with unresolved D. The germline CDR1 and CDR2 sequences are SGHTA and FQGNSA. The germline V and J ends were trimmed by 2 bases and 4 bases, with 14 bases remaining between them. The CDR3 runs 15 residues.

This clonotype was seen at least ten times. CDR3 bases: TGTGCCAGCAGCACAGGGTCTCGGCTAAACACTGAAGCTTTCTTT. Its protein is CASSTGSRLNTEAFF. This chain uses TRBV5-5 with TRBJ1-1; the D gene is possibly TRBD1 (6 bases). This CDR3 has 15 residues. V dropped 4 bases and J dropped 2 bases, with 15 bases sitting between them. CDR1 is SGHKS, CDR2 YYEKEE, per germline (reference sequence).

The gene calls are TRBV7-9 and TRBJ2-5; D may be TRBD1 or TRBD2 (5 bases each). Germline values: CDR1 SEHNR, CDR2 FQNEAQ (reference sequence). Trimming cost V 5 bases and J 1 base, with 11 bases left between them. The CDR3 spans 14 residues. CDR3 in amino acids: CASSQTGTQETQYF. CDR3 DNA: TGTGCCAGCAGCCAAACGGGGACCCAAGAGACCCAGTACTTC. The variable domain in full, completed from reference TRBV7-9 and TRBJ2-5, reads DTGVSQNPRHKITKRGQNVTFRCDPISEHNRLYWYRQTLGQGPEFLTYFQNEAQLEKSRLLSDRFSAERPKGSFSTLEIQRTEQGDSAMYLCASSQTGTQETQYFGPGTRLLVL.